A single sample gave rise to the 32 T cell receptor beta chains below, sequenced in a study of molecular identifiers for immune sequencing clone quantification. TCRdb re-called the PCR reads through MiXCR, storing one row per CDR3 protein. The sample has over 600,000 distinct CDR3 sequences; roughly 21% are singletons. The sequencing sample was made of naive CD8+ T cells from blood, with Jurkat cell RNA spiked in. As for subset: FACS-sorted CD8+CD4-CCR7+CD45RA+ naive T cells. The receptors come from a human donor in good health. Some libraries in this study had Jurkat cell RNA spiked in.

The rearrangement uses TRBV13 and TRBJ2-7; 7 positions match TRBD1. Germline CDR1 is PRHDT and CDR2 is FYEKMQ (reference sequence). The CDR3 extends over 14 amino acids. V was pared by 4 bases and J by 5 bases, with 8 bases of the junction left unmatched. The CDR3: CASSSDRVVDEQYF. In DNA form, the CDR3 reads TGTGCCAGCAGCTCCGACAGGGTTGTAGACGAGCAGTACTTC.

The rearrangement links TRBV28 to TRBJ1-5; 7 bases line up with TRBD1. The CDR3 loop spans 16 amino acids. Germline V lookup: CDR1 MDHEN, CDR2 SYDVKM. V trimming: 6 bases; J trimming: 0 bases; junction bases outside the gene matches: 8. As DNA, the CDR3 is TGTGCCAGCAGCTGGGGGGACAGTTATAGCAATCAGCCCCAGCATTTT. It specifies CASSWGDSYSNQPQHF.

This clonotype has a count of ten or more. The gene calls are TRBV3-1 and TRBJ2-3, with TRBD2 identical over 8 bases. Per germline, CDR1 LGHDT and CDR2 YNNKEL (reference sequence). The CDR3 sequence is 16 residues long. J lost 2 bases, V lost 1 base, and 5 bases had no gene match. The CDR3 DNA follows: TGTGCCAGCAGCCAAGCAGCGGGAGCCCTCACAGATACGCAGTATTTT. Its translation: CASSQAAGALTDTQYF.

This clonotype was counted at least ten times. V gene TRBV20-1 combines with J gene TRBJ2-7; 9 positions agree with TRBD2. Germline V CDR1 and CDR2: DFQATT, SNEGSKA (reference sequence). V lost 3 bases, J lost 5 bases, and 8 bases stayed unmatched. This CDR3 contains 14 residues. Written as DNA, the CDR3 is TGCAGTGCTAGCCGGAATAGCGGGAGAAACGAGCAGTACTTC. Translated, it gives CSASRNSGRNEQYF.

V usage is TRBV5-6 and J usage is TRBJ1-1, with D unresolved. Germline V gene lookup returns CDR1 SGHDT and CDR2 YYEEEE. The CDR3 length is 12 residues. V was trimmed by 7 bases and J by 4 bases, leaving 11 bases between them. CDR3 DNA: TGTGCCAGCTGTGGGTGGGCCACTGAAGCTTTCTTT. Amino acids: CASCGWATEAFF.

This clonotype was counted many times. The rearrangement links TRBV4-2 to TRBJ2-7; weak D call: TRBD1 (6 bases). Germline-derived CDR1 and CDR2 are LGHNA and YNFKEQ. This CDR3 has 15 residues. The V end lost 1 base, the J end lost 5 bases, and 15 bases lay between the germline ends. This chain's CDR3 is CASSQAPTGRNEQYF. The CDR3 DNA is TGTGCCAGCAGCCAAGCTCCCACAGGGAGAAACGAGCAGTACTTC.

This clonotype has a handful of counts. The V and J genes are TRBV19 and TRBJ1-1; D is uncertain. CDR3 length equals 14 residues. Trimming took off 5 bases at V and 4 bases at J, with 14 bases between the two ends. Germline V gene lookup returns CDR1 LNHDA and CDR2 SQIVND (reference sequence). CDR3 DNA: TGTGCCAGTAGTCTAATGGGAGGGAGCACTGAAGCTTTCTTT. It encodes CASSLMGGSTEAFF.

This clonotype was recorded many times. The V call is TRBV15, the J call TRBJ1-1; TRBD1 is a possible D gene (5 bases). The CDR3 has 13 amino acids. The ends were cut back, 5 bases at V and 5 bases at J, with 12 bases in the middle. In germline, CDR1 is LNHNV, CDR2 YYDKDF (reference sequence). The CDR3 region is CATSAGKWTEAFF. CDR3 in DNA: TGTGCCACCAGCGCAGGGAAGTGGACTGAAGCTTTCTTT. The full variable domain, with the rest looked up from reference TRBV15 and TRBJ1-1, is DAMVIQNPRYQVTQFGKPVTLSCSQTLNHNVMYWYQQKSSQAPKLLFHYYDKDFNNEADTPDNFQSRRPNTSFCFLDIRSPGLGDTAMYLCATSAGKWTEAFFGQGTRLTVV.

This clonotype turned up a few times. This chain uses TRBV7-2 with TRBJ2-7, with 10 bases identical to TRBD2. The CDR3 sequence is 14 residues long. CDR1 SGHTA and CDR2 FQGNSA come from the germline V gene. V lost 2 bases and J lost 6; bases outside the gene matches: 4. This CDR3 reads CASSLLAGALEQYF. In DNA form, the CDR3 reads TGTGCCAGCAGCTTACTAGCGGGAGCGCTCGAGCAGTACTTC.

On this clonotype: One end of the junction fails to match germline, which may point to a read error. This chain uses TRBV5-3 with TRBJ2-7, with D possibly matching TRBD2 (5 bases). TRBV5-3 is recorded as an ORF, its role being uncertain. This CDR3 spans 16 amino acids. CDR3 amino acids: CASSLGAPLLAHEQYF. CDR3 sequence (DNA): TGTGCCAGCAGCTTGGGAGCCCCTCTCCTGGCCCACGAGCAGTACTTC.

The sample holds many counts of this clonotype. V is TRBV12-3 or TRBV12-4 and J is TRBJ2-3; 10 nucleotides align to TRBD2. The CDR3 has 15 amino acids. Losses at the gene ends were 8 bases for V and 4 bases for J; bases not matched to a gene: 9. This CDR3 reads CASRGLAGEADTQYF. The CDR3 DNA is TGTGCCAGCCGGGGTCTAGCGGGGGAGGCAGATACGCAGTATTTT.

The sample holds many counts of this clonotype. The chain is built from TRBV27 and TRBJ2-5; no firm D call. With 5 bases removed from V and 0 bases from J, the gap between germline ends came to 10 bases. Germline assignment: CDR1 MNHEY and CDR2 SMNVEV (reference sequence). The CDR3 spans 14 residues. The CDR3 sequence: CASSPTAYQETQYF. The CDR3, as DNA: TGTGCCAGCAGTCCTACCGCGTACCAAGAGACCCAGTACTTC.

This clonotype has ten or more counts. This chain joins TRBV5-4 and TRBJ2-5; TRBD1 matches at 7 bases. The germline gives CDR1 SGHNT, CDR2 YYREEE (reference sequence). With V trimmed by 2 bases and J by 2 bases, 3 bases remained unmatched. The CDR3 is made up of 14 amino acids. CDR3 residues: CASSLGTEQETQYF. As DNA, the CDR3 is TGTGCCAGCAGCTTAGGGACAGAACAAGAGACCCAGTACTTC.

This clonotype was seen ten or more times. CDR3 nucleotide sequence: TGTGCCAGCAGTTCTGGGCAGCCCCAGCATTTT. Its protein is CASSSGQPQHF. This chain uses TRBV28 with TRBJ1-5; D is ambiguous. The CDR3 is 11 residues long. Germline V gives CDR1 MDHEN, CDR2 SYDVKM. V was cut by 4 bases and J by 7 bases, with 5 bases left in between.

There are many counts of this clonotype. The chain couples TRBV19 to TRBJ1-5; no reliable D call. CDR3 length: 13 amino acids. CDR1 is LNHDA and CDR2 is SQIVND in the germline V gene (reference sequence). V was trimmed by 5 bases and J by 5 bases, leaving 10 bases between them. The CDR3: CASSELIYQPQHF. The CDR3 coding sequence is TGTGCCAGTAGTGAGCTAATTTATCAGCCCCAGCATTTT.

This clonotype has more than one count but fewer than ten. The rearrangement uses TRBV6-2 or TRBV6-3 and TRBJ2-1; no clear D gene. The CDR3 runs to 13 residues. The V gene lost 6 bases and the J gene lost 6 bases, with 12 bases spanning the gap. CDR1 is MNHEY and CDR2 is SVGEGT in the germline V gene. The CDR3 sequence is CASSLYNINEQFF. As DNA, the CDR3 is TGTGCCAGCAGCCTATATAACATCAATGAGCAGTTCTTC.

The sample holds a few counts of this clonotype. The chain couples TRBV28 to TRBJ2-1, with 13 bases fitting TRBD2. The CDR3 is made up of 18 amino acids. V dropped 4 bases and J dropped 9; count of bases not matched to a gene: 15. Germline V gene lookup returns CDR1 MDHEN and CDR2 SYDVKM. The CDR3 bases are TGTGCCAGCAGTTCCTTACCCCGGACTAGCGGGAGTGAGAGTGAGCAGTTCTTC. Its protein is CASSSLPRTSGSESEQFF.

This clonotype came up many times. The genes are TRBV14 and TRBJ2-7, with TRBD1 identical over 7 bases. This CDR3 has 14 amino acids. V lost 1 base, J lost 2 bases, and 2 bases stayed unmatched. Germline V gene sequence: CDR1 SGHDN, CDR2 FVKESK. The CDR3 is CASSQAQGAYEQYF. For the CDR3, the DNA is TGTGCCAGCAGCCAAGCTCAGGGGGCCTACGAGCAGTACTTC.

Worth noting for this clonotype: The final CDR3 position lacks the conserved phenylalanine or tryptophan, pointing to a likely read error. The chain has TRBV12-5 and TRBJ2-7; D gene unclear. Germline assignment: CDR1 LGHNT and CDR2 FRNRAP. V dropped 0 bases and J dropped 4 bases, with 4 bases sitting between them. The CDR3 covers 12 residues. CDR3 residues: CASGLVQYEQYP. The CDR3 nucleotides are TGTGCTAGTGGTTTGGTACAGTACGAGCAGTACCCC.

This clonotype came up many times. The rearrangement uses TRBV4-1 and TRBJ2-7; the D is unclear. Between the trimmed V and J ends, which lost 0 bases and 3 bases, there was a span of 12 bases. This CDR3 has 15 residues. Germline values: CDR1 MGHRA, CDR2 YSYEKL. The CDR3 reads CASSQEPGRGYEQYF. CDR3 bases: TGCGCCAGCAGCCAAGAGCCCGGGCGAGGCTACGAGCAGTACTTC.

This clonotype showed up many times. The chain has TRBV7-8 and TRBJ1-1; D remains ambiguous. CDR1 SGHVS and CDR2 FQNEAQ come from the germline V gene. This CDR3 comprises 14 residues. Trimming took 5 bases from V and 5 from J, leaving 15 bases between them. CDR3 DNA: TGTGCCAGCAGCCCCATGGGCTTAGGGACTGAAGCTTTCTTT. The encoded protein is CASSPMGLGTEAFF.

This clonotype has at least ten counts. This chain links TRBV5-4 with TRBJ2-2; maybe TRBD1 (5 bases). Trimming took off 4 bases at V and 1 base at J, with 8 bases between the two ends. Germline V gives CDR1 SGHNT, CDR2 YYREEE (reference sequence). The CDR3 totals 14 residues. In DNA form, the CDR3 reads TGTGCCAGCAGCGCAGGACAGAACACCGGGGAGCTGTTTTTT. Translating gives CASSAGQNTGELFF.

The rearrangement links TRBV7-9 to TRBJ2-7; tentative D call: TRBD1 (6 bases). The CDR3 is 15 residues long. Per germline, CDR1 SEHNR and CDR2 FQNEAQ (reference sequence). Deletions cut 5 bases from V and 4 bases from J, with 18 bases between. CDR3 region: CASSRTTGTPYEQYF. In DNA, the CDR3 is TGTGCCAGCAGCCGCACAACCGGGACACCGTACGAGCAGTACTTC.

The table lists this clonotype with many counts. In DNA form, the CDR3 reads TGTGCCAGTAGTCCCCGGGACCGCCACTACGAGCAGTACTTC. Translation: CASSPRDRHYEQYF. This chain uses TRBV19 with TRBJ2-7; D is perhaps TRBD1 or TRBD2 (5 bases each). The V end was cut by 5 bases, the J end by 3 bases, with 14 bases between. The germline V gene has CDR1 LNHDA and CDR2 SQIVND (reference sequence). The CDR3 has 14 amino acids.

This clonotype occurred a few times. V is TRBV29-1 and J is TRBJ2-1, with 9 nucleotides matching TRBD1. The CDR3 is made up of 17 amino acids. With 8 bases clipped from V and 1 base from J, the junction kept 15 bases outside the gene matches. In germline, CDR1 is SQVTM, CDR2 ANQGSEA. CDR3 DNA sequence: TGCAGCCCCCTTGCCGCGTCAGACAGGGGGTCCTACAATGAGCAGTTCTTC. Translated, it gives CSPLAASDRGSYNEQFF.

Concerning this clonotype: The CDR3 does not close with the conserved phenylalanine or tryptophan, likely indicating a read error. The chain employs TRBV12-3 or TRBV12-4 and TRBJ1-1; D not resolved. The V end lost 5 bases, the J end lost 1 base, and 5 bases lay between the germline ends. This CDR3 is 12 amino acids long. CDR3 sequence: CASSPRNTEAFL. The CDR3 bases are TGTGCCAGCAGTCCCAGGAACACTGAAGCTTTCCTT.

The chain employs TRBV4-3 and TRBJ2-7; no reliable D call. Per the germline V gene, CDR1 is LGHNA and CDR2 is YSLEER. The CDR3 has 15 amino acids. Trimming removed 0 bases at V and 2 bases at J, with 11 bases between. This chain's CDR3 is CASSQDRTPTYEQYF. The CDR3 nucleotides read TGCGCCAGCAGCCAAGACCGAACGCCAACCTACGAGCAGTACTTC.

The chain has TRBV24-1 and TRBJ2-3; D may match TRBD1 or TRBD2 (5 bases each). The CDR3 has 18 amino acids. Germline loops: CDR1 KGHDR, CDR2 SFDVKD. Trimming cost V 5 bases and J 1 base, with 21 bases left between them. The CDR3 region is CATSVGVLAGAGTDTQYF. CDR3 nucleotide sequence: TGTGCCACCAGTGTGGGGGTCCTTGCGGGCGCGGGCACAGATACGCAGTATTTT.

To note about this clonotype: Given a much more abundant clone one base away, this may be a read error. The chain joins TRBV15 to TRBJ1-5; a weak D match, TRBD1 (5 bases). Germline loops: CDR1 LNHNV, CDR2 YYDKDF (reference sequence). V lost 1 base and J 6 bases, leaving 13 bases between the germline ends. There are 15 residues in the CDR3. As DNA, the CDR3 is TGTGCCACCAGCAGAGGTTTAGGGGTACTTCAGCCCCAGCATTTT. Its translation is CATSRGLGVLQPQHF.

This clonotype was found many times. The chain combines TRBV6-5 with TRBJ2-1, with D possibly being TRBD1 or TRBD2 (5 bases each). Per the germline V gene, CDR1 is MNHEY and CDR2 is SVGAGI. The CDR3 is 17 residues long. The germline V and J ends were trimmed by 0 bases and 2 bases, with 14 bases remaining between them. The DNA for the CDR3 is TGTGCCAGCAGTTACTCGGCCTGGGGGAGTACCTACAATGAGCAGTTCTTC. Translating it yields CASSYSAWGSTYNEQFF.

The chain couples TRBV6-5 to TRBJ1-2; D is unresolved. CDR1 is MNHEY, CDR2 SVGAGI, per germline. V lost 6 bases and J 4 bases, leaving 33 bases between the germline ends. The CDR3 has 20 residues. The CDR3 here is CASSHQLPVGPERIGYGYTF. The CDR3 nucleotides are TGTGCCAGCAGCCATCAATTACCAGTGGGCCCTGAAAGGATCGGCTATGGCTACACCTTC.

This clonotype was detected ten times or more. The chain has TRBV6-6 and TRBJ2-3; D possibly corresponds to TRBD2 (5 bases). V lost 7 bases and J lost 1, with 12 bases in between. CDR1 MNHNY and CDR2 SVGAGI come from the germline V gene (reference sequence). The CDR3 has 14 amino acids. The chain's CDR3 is CASNHEGGTDTQYF. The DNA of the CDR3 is TGTGCCAGCAACCACGAGGGAGGCACAGATACGCAGTATTTT.